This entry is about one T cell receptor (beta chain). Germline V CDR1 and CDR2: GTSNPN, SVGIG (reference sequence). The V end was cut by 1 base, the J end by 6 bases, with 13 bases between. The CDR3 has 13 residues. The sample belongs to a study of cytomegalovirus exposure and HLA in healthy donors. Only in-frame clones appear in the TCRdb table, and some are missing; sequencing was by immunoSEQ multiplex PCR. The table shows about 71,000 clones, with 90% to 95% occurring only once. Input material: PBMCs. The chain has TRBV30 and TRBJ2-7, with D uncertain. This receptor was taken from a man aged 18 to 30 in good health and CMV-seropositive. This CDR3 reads CAWSGYVFSEQYF. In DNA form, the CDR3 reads TGTGCCTGGAGTGGTTATGTATTCTCCGAGCAGTACTTC.